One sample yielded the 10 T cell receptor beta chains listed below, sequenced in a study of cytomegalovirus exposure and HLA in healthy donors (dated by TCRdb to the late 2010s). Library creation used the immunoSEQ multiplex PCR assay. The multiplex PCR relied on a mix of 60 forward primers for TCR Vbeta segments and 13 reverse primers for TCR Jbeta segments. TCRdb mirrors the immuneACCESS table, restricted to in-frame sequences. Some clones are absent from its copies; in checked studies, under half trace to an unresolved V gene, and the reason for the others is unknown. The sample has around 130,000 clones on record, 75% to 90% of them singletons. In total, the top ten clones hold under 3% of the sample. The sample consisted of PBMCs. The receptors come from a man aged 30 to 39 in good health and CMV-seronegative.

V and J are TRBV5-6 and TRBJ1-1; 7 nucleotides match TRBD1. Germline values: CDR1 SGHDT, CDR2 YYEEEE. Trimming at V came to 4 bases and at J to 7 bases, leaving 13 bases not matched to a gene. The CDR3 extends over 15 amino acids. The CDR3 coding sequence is TGTGCCAGCAGCCTACATAGGGGGACAGTCCGTGAAGCTTTCTTT. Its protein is CASSLHRGTVREAFF.

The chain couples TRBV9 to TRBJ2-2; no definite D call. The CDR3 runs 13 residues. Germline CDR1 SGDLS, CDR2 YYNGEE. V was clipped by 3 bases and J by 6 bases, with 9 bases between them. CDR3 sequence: CASSDRFAGELFF. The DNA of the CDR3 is TGTGCCAGCAGCGACAGATTCGCCGGGGAGCTGTTTTTT.

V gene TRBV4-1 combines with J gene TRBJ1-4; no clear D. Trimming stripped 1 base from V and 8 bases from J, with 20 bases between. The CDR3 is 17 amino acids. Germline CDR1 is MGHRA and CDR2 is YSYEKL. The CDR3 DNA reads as TGCGCCAGCAGCCAAGCCGCTCACCCATTCGCGGGGGAAAAACTGTTTTTT. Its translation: CASSQAAHPFAGEKLFF.

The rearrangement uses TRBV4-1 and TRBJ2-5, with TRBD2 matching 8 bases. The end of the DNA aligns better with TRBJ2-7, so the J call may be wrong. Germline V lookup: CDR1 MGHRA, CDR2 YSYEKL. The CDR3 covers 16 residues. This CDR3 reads CASSQDLGAGVYEQYF. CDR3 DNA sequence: TGCGCCAGCAGCCAAGATCTAGGAGCGGGAGTTTACGAGCAGTACTTC.

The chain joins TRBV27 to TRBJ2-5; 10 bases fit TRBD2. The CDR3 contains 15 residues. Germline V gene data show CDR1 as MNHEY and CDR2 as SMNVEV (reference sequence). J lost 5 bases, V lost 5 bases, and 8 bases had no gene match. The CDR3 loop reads CASSPLAGGGETQYF. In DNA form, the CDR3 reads TGTGCCAGCAGTCCCTTAGCGGGAGGAGGTGAGACCCAGTACTTC.

The CDR3 reads CASRRQGRHEQYF. CDR3 nucleotide sequence: TGTGCCAGCAGGCGACAGGGGCGGCACGAGCAGTACTTC. The V and J genes are TRBV27 and TRBJ2-7; 8 bases align to TRBD1. The V and J ends lost 6 bases and 5 bases, in that order; junction bases with no gene match: 6. The length of the CDR3 is 13 residues. CDR1 and CDR2 from the germline V gene are MNHEY and SMNVEV (reference sequence).

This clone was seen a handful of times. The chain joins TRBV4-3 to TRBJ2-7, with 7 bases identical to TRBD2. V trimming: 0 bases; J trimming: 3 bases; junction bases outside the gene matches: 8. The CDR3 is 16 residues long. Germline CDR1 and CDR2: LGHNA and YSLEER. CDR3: CASSQDLGGSVYEQYF. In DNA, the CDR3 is TGCGCCAGCAGCCAAGATCTCGGCGGGAGTGTCTACGAGCAGTACTTC.

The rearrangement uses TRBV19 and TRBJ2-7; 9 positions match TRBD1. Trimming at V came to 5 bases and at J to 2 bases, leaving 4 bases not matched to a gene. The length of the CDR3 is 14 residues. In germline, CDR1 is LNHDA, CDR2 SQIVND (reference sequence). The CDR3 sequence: CASSPGQGPYEQYF. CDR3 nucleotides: TGTGCCAGTAGTCCGGGACAGGGCCCCTACGAGCAGTACTTC.

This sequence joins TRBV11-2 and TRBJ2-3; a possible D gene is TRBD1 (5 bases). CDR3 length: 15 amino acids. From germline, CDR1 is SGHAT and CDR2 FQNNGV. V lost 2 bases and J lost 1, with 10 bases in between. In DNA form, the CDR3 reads TGTGCCAGCAGCTTATTGTTAGGGGGCACAGATACGCAGTATTTT. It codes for CASSLLLGGTDTQYF. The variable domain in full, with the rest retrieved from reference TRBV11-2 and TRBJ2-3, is EAGVAQSPRYKIIEKRQSVAFWCNPISGHATLYWYQQILGQGPKLLIQFQNNGVVDDSQLPKDRFSAERLKGVDSTLKIQPAKLEDSAVYLCASSLLLGGTDTQYFGPGTRLTVL.

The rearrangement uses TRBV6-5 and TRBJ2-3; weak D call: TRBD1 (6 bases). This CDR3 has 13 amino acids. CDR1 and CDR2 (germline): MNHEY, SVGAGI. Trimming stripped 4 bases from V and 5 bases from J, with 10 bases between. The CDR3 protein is CASSSHREDTQYF. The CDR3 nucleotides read TGTGCCAGCAGTTCCCACAGGGAAGATACGCAGTATTTT.